This TCR beta chain was documented in a study of long-term antiretroviral therapy in people with HIV. CDR1 LGHNA and CDR2 YSLEER come from the germline V gene. V gave up 0 bases and J gave up 1 base, with 9 bases separating them. The CDR3 extends over 15 amino acids. An immunoSEQ assay, version v3.0, was performed at survey level. The assay was immunoSEQ multiplex PCR, and TCRdb's table has in-frame clones only and misses some. The repertoire holds about 16,000 clones, with 70% to 90% as singletons. Inclusion required at least two post-ART and at least one pre-ART PBMC samples. The United States was where all participants with HIV were treated.

J is TRBJ1-2 and V is TRBV4-3; D not certain. The sequencing here drew on unsorted PBMCs, taken roughly 2.3 years before starting antiretroviral therapy. This TCR came from a woman aged 30 to 39 with HIV. CDR3 sequence (DNA): TGCGCCAGCAGCCAAGAGAGAGGAAATAACTATGGCTACACCTTC. It translates to CASSQERGNNYGYTF.